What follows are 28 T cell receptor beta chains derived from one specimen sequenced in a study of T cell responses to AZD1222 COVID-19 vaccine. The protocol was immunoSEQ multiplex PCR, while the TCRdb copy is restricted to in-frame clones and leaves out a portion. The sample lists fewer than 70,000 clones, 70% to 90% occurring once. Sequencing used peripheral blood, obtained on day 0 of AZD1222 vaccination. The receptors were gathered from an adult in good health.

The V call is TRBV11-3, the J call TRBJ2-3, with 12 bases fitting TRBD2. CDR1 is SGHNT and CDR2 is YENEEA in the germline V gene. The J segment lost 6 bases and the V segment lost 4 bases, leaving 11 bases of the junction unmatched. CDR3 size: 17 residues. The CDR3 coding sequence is TGTGCCAGCAGCTCCCTCGGACTAGCGGGGCCGAGGGATACGCAGTATTTT. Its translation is CASSSLGLAGPRDTQYF.

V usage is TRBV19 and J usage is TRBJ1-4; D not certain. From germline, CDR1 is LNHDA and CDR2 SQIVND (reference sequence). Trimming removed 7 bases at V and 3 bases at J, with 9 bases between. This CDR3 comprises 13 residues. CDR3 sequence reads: CASKTDANEKLFF. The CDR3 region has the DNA TGTGCCAGTAAAACGGACGCTAATGAAAAACTGTTTTTT.

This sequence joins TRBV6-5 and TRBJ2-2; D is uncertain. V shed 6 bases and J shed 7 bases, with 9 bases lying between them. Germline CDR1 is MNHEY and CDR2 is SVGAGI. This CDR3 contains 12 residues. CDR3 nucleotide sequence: TGTGCCAGCAGCCCAGCGAGCGGGGAGCTGTTTTTT. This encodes CASSPASGELFF.

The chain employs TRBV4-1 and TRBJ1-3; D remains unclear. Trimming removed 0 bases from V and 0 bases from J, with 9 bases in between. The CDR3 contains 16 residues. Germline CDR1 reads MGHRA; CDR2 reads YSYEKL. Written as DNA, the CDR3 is TGCGCCAGCAGCCAAGATACGAGTATCTCTGGAAACACCATATATTTT. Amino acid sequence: CASSQDTSISGNTIYF.

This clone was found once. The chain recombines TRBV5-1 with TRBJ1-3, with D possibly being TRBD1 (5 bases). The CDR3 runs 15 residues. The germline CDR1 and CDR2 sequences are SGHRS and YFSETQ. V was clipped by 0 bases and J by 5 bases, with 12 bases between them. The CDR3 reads CASSLAGGARNTIYF. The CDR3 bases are TGCGCCAGCAGCTTGGCCGGCGGGGCAAGAAACACCATATATTTT.

CDR3 region: CASSRTGHQPQHF. CDR3 DNA sequence: TGTGCCAGCAGCCGGACAGGGCACCAGCCCCAGCATTTT. The V gene is TRBV5-8, the J gene TRBJ1-5, with 8 bases fitting TRBD1. Germline trimming cut 4 bases from V and 7 bases from J; bases unmatched to any gene: 4. CDR1 SGHTS and CDR2 YDEGEE come from the germline V gene. The CDR3 is 13 residues long.

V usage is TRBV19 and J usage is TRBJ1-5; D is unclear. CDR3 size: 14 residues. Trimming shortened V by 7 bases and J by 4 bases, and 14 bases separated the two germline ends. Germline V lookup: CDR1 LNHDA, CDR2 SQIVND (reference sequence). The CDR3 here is CASNRETRNQPQHF. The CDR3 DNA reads TGTGCCAGTAATAGGGAGACCCGGAATCAGCCCCAGCATTTT. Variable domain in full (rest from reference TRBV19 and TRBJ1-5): DGGITQSPKYLFRKEGQNVTLSCEQNLNHDAMYWYRQDPGQGLRLIYYSQIVNDFQKGDIAEGYSVSREKKESFPLTVTSAQKNPTAFYLCASNRETRNQPQHFGDGTRLSIL.

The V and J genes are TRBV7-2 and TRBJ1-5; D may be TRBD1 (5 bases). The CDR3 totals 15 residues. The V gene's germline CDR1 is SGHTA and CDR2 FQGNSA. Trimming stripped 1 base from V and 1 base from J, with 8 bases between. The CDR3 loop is CASSLVGGSNQPQHF. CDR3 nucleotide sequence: TGTGCCAGCAGCTTAGTGGGGGGGAGCAATCAGCCCCAGCATTTT. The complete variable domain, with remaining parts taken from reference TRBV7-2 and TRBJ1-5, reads GAGVSQSPSNKVTEKGKDVELRCDPISGHTALYWYRQSLGQGLEFLIYFQGNSAPDKSGLPSDRFSAERTGGSVSTLTIQRTQQEDSAVYLCASSLVGGSNQPQHFGDGTRLSIL.

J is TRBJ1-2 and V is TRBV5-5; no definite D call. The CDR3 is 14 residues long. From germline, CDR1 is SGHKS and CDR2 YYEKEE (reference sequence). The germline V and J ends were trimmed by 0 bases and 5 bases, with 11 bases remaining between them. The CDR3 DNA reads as TGTGCCAGCAGCTTGGGCGCTGAATCGTATGGCTACACCTTC. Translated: CASSLGAESYGYTF.

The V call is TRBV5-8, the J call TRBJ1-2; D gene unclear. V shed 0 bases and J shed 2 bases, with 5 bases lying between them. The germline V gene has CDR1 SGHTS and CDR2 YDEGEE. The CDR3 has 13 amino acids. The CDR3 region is CASSLGSNYGYTF. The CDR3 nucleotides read TGTGCCAGCAGCTTGGGATCGAACTATGGCTACACCTTC.

In DNA form, the CDR3 reads TGTGCCAGCTCACCAGGAGGAGGGTTGACTGAAGCTTTCTTT. Protein sequence: CASSPGGGLTEAFF. The chain has TRBV18 and TRBJ1-1; D is uncertain. Germline V gene sequence: CDR1 KGHSH, CDR2 LQKENI. V was clipped by 2 bases and J by 5 bases, with 12 bases between them. CDR3 length: 14 amino acids.

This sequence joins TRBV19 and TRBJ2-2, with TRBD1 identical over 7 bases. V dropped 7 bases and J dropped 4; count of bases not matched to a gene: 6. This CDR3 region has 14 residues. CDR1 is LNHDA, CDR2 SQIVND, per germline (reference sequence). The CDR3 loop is CASTKGGRTGELFF. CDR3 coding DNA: TGTGCCAGTACTAAAGGGGGCCGCACCGGGGAGCTGTTTTTT. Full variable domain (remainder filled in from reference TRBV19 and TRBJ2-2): DGGITQSPKYLFRKEGQNVTLSCEQNLNHDAMYWYRQDPGQGLRLIYYSQIVNDFQKGDIAEGYSVSREKKESFPLTVTSAQKNPTAFYLCASTKGGRTGELFFGEGSRLTVL.

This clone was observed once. CDR3 DNA: TGTGCCAGCAGCTTAGTAGGAAACACCATATATTTT. This codes for CASSLVGNTIYF. The chain has TRBV7-2 and TRBJ1-3; D is unclear. Germline V gene lookup returns CDR1 SGHTA and CDR2 FQGNSA. This CDR3 spans 12 amino acids. V lost 1 base, J lost 4 bases, and 2 bases lay in between.

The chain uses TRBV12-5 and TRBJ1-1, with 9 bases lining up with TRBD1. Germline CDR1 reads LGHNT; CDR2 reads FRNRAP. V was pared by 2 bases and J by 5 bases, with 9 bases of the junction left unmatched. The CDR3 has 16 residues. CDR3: CASGLLTGGGGTEAFF. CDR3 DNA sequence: TGTGCTAGTGGTTTGCTCACAGGGGGCGGAGGGACTGAAGCTTTCTTT.

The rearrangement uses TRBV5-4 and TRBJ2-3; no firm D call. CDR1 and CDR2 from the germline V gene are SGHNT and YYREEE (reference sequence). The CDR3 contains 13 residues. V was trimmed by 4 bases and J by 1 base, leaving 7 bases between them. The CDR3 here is CASSAQGTDTQYF. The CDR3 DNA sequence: TGTGCCAGCAGCGCTCAGGGCACAGATACGCAGTATTTT.

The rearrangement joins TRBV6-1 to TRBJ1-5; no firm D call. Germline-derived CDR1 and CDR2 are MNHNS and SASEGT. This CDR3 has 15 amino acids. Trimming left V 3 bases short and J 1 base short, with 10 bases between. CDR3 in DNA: TGTGCCAGCAGTGATACCGGCGGGAGCAATCAGCCCCAGCATTTT. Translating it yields CASSDTGGSNQPQHF.

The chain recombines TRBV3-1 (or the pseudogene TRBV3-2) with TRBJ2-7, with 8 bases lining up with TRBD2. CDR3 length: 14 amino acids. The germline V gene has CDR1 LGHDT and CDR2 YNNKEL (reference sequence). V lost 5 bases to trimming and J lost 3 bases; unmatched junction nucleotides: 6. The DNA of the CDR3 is TGTGCCAGCAGCAAAGCGGGGGCCTTCTACGAGCAGTACTTC. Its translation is CASSKAGAFYEQYF.

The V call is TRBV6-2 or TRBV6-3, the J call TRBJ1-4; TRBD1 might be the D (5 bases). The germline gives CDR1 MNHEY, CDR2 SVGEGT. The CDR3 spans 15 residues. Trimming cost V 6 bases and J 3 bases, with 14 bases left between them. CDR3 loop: CASSRGAAANEKLFF. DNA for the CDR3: TGTGCCAGCAGCCGAGGGGCGGCAGCTAATGAAAAACTGTTTTTT.

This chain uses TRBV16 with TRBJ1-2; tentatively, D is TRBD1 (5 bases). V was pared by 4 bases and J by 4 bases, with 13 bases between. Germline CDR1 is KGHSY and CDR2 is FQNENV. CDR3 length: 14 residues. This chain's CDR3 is CASSLETDLYGYTF. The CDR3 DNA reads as TGTGCCAGCAGCCTTGAGACAGACCTCTATGGCTACACCTTC.

The CDR3 region is CASSLSAGTDTQYF. CDR3 DNA sequence: TGTGCCAGCAGCTTAAGTGCGGGCACAGATACGCAGTATTTT. This chain uses TRBV7-3 with TRBJ2-3, with unresolved D. Germline lookup yields CDR1 SGHTA and CDR2 FQGTGA. The germline V and J ends were trimmed by 1 base and 1 base, with 6 bases remaining between them. The CDR3 sequence is 14 residues long.

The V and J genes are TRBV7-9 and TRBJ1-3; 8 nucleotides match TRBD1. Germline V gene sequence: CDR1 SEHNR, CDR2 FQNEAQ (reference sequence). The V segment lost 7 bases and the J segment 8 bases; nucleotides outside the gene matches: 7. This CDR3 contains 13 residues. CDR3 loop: CASTLDRGDTIYF. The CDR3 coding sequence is TGTGCCAGCACCCTAGACAGGGGCGACACCATATATTTT.

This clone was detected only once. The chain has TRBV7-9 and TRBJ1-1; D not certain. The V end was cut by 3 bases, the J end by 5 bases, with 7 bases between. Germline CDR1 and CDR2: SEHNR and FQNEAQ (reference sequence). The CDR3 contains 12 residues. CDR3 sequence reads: CASSFEDTEAFF. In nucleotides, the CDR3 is TGTGCCAGCAGCTTTGAGGATACTGAAGCTTTCTTT.

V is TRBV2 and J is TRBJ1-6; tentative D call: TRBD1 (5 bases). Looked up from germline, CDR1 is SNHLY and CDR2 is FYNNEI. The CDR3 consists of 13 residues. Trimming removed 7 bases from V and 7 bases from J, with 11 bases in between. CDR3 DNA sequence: TGTGCCAGCAAGGGGACCACGAATTCACCCCTCCACTTT. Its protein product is CASKGTTNSPLHF.

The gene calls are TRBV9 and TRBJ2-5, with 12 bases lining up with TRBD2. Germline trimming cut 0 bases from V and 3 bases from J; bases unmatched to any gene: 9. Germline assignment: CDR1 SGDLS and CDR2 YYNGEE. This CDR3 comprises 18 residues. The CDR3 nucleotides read TGTGCCAGCAGCGTAGGTCTAGCGGGGGGGAGATCTAAAGAGACCCAGTACTTC. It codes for CASSVGLAGGRSKETQYF.

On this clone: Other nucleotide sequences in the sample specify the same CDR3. CDR3 sequence (DNA): TGCGCCAGCAGCTTAGGGGGCTACGAGCAGTACTTC. Translated, it gives CASSLGGYEQYF. The chain has TRBV5-1 and TRBJ2-7, with D possibly being TRBD1 (6 bases). The CDR3 spans 12 residues. Germline V gene data show CDR1 as SGHRS and CDR2 as YFSETQ. V was cut by 2 bases and J by 3 bases, with 6 bases left in between.

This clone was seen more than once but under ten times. The CDR3 loop reads CASRAPYSNQPQHF. DNA for the CDR3: TGTGCCAGCCGGGCCCCCTATAGCAATCAGCCCCAGCATTTT. The V call is TRBV2, the J call TRBJ1-5; D gene unclear. Trimming cost V 8 bases and J 0 bases, with 11 bases left between them. Germline lookup yields CDR1 SNHLY and CDR2 FYNNEI. This CDR3 has 14 amino acids.

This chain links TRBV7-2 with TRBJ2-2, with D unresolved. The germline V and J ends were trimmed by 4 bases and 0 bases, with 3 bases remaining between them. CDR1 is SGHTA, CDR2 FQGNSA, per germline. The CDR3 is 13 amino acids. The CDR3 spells CASSSPNTGELFF. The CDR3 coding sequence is TGTGCCAGCAGCTCACCGAACACCGGGGAGCTGTTTTTT.

The CDR3 spells CASSTRTGFNQPQHF. The CDR3 DNA follows: TGTGCCAGCAGCACCCGGACAGGGTTCAATCAGCCCCAGCATTTT. The gene calls are TRBV7-8 and TRBJ1-5; 8 bases map to TRBD1. With V trimmed by 5 bases and J by 3 bases, 6 bases remained unmatched. Germline loops: CDR1 SGHVS, CDR2 FQNEAQ. This CDR3 region has 15 residues.